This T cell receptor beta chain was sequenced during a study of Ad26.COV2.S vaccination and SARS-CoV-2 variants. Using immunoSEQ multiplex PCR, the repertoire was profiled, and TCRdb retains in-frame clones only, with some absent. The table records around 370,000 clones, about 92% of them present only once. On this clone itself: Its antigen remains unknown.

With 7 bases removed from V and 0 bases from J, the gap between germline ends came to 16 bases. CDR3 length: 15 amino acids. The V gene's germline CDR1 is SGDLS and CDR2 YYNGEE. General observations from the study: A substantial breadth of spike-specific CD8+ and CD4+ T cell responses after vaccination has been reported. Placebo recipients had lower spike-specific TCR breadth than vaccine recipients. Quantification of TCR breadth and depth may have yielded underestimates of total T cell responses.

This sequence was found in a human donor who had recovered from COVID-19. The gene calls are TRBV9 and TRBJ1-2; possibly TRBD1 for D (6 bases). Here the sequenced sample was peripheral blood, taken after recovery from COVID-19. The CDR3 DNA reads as TGTGCCAGCCATCGGGGGGCTGAATCTAACTATGGCTACACCTTC. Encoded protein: CASHRGAESNYGYTF.